These 20 T cell receptor beta chains were sequenced from one sample in a study of CD8 T cells in ankylosing spondylitis. TCRdb independently ran MiXCR on the 5' RACE reads; one entry per CDR3 protein. The sample holds 39,000 or so distinct CDR3 sequences, about 3% seen once. Sequences were obtained from blood, either unsorted or a sorted T cell fraction (not recorded which). These receptor sequences come from a male donor with ankylosing spondylitis or in good health (not recorded which).

The table lists this clonotype with many counts. Germline is not matched at one junction end, which may reflect a read error. The chain uses TRBV9 and TRBJ2-5, with TRBD2 as a possible D gene (6 bases). There are 14 residues in the CDR3. Germline V lookup: CDR1 SGDLS, CDR2 YYNGEE. CDR3 sequence reads: CTSSVGTRGETQYF. CDR3 DNA: TGTACCAGCAGCGTAGGGACCCGGGGGGAGACCCAGTACTTC.

In this sample, this clonotype turned up many times. The chain uses TRBV9 and TRBJ1-1; no clear D gene. The V end lost 6 bases, the J end lost 1 base, and 10 bases lay between the germline ends. CDR3 length: 13 amino acids. Looked up from germline, CDR1 is SGDLS and CDR2 is YYNGEE. The CDR3 here is CASTSGENTEAFF. Written as DNA, the CDR3 is TGTGCCAGCACCAGCGGGGAGAACACTGAAGCTTTCTTT.

This clonotype was seen at least ten times. DNA of the CDR3: TGTGCCAGCAGCGTAGCAGCGGGCCAAGAGACCCAGTACTTC. Encoded protein: CASSVAAGQETQYF. The J gene is TRBJ2-5, the V gene TRBV9, with D possibly being TRBD2 (6 bases). This CDR3 is 14 amino acids long. Germline V gene sequence: CDR1 SGDLS, CDR2 YYNGEE. Deletions cut 0 bases from V and 1 base from J, with 7 bases between.

This clonotype was observed many times. J is TRBJ2-1 and V is TRBV9, with D unclear. V was trimmed by 0 bases and J by 4 bases, leaving 17 bases between them. CDR1 is SGDLS, CDR2 YYNGEE, per germline. The CDR3 totals 17 residues. The CDR3 loop reads CASSVGGSALGYNEQFF. The CDR3 nucleotides read TGTGCCAGCAGCGTAGGGGGATCTGCCCTTGGGTACAATGAGCAGTTCTTC.

This clonotype was recorded at least ten times. This rearrangement joins TRBV9 to TRBJ1-2, with 9 bases fitting TRBD1. The J segment lost 0 bases and the V segment lost 6 bases, leaving 3 bases of the junction unmatched. Looked up from germline, CDR1 is SGDLS and CDR2 is YYNGEE. This CDR3 is built from 14 residues. The CDR3 is CASTRDRANYGYTF. Here the CDR3 DNA reads TGTGCCAGCACCCGGGACAGGGCTAACTATGGCTACACCTTC.

The sample holds many counts of this clonotype. The chain has TRBV9 and TRBJ1-2, with 8 bases that match TRBD1. CDR1 is SGDLS, CDR2 YYNGEE, per germline. This CDR3 has 16 amino acids. The trim removed 0 bases at V and 3 bases at J, leaving 7 bases unmatched. CDR3 in DNA: TGTGCCAGCAGCGTAGGAGGGACAGGAGGATACTATGGCTACACCTTC. It codes for CASSVGGTGGYYGYTF.

The rearrangement joins TRBV9 to TRBJ2-2; D is possibly TRBD1 or TRBD2 (5 bases each). CDR3 length equals 16 residues. Germline V gene lookup returns CDR1 SGDLS and CDR2 YYNGEE. The V end was cut by 3 bases, the J end by 1 base, with 13 bases between. The CDR3 DNA reads TGTGCCAGCAGCGCCCCGGGACGGGGGAACACCGGGGAGCTGTTTTTT. Translation: CASSAPGRGNTGELFF.

This clonotype was counted ten times or more. The rearrangement joins TRBV9 to TRBJ2-1, with 7 bases that match TRBD2. CDR3 length equals 16 residues. Germline CDR1 is SGDLS and CDR2 is YYNGEE. V was clipped by 0 bases and J by 5 bases; unmatched bases: 8. This CDR3 reads CASSVVGVGGDNEQFF. The DNA of the CDR3 is TGTGCCAGCAGCGTAGTTGGAGTGGGGGGGGACAATGAGCAGTTCTTC.

This clonotype was seen many times. The chain couples TRBV9 to TRBJ2-2; D remains ambiguous. CDR1 and CDR2 (germline): SGDLS, YYNGEE. Deletions cut 0 bases from V and 1 base from J, with 7 bases between. The CDR3 consists of 15 residues. The CDR3 DNA is TGTGCCAGCAGCGTAGATGTGGGGAACACCGGGGAGCTGTTTTTT. Translation gives CASSVDVGNTGELFF. The full variable domain, its missing parts supplied by reference TRBV9 and TRBJ2-2, is DSGVTQTPKHLITATGQRVTLRCSPRSGDLSVYWYQQSLDQGLQFLIQYYNGEERAKGNILERFSAQQFPDLHSELNLSSLELGDSALYFCASSVDVGNTGELFFGEGSRLTVL.

This clonotype was recorded at least ten times. V is TRBV9 and J is TRBJ2-2; the D is unclear. Germline assignment: CDR1 SGDLS and CDR2 YYNGEE. The CDR3 extends over 15 amino acids. V lost 3 bases to trimming and J lost 0 bases, with 9 bases between them. CDR3 DNA sequence: TGTGCCAGCAGCGCAGACGGATCGAACACCGGGGAGCTGTTTTTT. It yields the protein CASSADGSNTGELFF.

Many counts were recorded for this clonotype. The chain links TRBV9 to TRBJ2-2; 8 bases map to TRBD2. There are 15 residues in the CDR3. The ends lost 5 bases at V and 2 bases at J; junction bases unmatched: 5. Per the germline V gene, CDR1 is SGDLS and CDR2 is YYNGEE. Here the CDR3 reads CASRLAGNNTGELFF. CDR3 DNA sequence: TGTGCCAGCAGATTAGCGGGGAACAACACCGGGGAGCTGTTTTTT.

In this sample, this clonotype turned up many times. The chain joins TRBV9 to TRBJ2-1; the D is unclear. V lost 0 bases, J lost 7 bases, and 5 bases lay in between. The CDR3 length is 12 residues. Germline CDR1 and CDR2: SGDLS and YYNGEE. CDR3 sequence reads: CASSVDVNEQFF. CDR3 DNA sequence: TGTGCCAGCAGCGTAGACGTAAATGAGCAGTTCTTC. Looking up the rest from reference TRBV9 and TRBJ2-1 gives the full variable domain: DSGVTQTPKHLITATGQRVTLRCSPRSGDLSVYWYQQSLDQGLQFLIQYYNGEERAKGNILERFSAQQFPDLHSELNLSSLELGDSALYFCASSVDVNEQFFGPGTRLTVL.

This clonotype was recorded many times. The V and J genes are TRBV9 and TRBJ2-3; a possible D gene is TRBD1 (6 bases). Germline CDR1 and CDR2: SGDLS and YYNGEE. Trimming stripped 2 bases from V and 4 bases from J, with 20 bases between. The CDR3 runs to 17 residues. The CDR3 nucleotides are TGTGCCAGCAGCGTGTCAGGTGGGGGCCAGTACTCAGATACGCAGTATTTT. Its translation: CASSVSGGGQYSDTQYF. Full variable domain (outside the CDR3, taken from reference TRBV9 and TRBJ2-3): DSGVTQTPKHLITATGQRVTLRCSPRSGDLSVYWYQQSLDQGLQFLIQYYNGEERAKGNILERFSAQQFPDLHSELNLSSLELGDSALYFCASSVSGGGQYSDTQYFGPGTRLTVL.

This clonotype was detected many times. The chain couples TRBV9 to TRBJ2-2; D unresolved. Per germline, CDR1 SGDLS and CDR2 YYNGEE. This CDR3 contains 13 residues. Trimming took 0 bases from V and 4 from J, leaving 4 bases between them. CDR3 in DNA: TGTGCCAGCAGCGTAGAGTTCACCGGGGAGCTGTTTTTT. This sequence encodes CASSVEFTGELFF.

There are many counts of this clonotype. The V gene is TRBV9, the J gene TRBJ2-5, with 12 bases aligning to TRBD1. Trimming at V came to 3 bases and at J to 5 bases, leaving 8 bases not matched to a gene. CDR1 and CDR2 from the germline V gene are SGDLS and YYNGEE. This CDR3 comprises 16 residues. CDR3 DNA: TGTGCCAGCAGCGCGGGACAGGGGGCGTCGCGGGAGACCCAGTACTTC. It translates to CASSAGQGASRETQYF.

This clonotype showed up many times. The chain links TRBV9 to TRBJ2-2, with a possible D match to TRBD1 (5 bases). The CDR3 length is 15 residues. Germline V gene sequence: CDR1 SGDLS, CDR2 YYNGEE. V lost 2 bases and J 0 bases, leaving 8 bases between the germline ends. The DNA of the CDR3 is TGTGCCAGCAGCGTTCAGGGATCGAACACCGGGGAGCTGTTTTTT. Translation gives CASSVQGSNTGELFF.

Ten or more counts support this clonotype. This sequence joins TRBV9 and TRBJ2-1, with D possibly matching TRBD2 (5 bases). Germline loops: CDR1 SGDLS, CDR2 YYNGEE. Trimming removed 0 bases from V and 8 bases from J, with 15 bases in between. The CDR3 runs to 15 residues. Written as DNA, the CDR3 is TGTGCCAGCAGCGTAGAATTTTCGGGGATTCATGAGCAGTTCTTC. The encoded protein is CASSVEFSGIHEQFF.

This clonotype was detected ten times or more. V and J are TRBV9 and TRBJ2-3; 13 nucleotides match TRBD2. The CDR3 runs to 15 residues. V was clipped by 0 bases and J by 6 bases; unmatched bases: 1. Germline V gives CDR1 SGDLS, CDR2 YYNGEE. CDR3 protein: CASSVGTSGSDTQYF. In DNA, the CDR3 is TGTGCCAGCAGCGTAGGGACTAGCGGGAGTGATACGCAGTATTTT.

This clonotype was found many times. The J gene is TRBJ2-3, the V gene TRBV9; D is ambiguous. The length of the CDR3 is 14 residues. The germline CDR1 and CDR2 sequences are SGDLS and YYNGEE. V lost 0 bases and J lost 3, with 8 bases in between. This CDR3 is CASSVGPGTDTQYF. The CDR3 nucleotides are TGTGCCAGCAGCGTAGGTCCAGGAACAGATACGCAGTATTTT.

Ten or more counts support this clonotype. This sequence joins TRBV23-1 and TRBJ2-1; the D is unclear. TRBV23-1 qualifies as an ORF whose function is uncertain. This CDR3 is 15 amino acids long. Trimming pared 1 base from V and 10 bases from J, leaving 17 bases between. Here the CDR3 reads CASSQCFGLFWEQFF. The DNA for the CDR3 is TGCGCCAGCAGTCAATGTTTCGGCCTTTTTTGGGAGCAGTTCTTC.